This TCR beta chain appears in the sequencing data of a study of shared clonotypes between healthy human individuals. Trimming left V 2 bases short and J 1 base short, with 12 bases between. Germline assignment: CDR1 KGHSH and CDR2 LQKENI. CDR3 length: 15 residues. The assay was immunoSEQ multiplex PCR, and TCRdb's table has in-frame clones only and misses some. The sample includes over a million clones, 98% of them seen just once. The specimen sequenced was naive CD4+ T cells sorted from blood. As for subset: CD45RA+ positively selected. This receptor was taken from a man aged 25 to 45 in good health. This chain joins TRBV18 and TRBJ2-7; weak D call: TRBD2 (6 bases). CDR3 sequence reads: CASSPLQAGSYEQYF. CDR3 DNA sequence: TGTGCCAGCTCACCATTGCAAGCGGGTTCCTACGAGCAGTACTTC.